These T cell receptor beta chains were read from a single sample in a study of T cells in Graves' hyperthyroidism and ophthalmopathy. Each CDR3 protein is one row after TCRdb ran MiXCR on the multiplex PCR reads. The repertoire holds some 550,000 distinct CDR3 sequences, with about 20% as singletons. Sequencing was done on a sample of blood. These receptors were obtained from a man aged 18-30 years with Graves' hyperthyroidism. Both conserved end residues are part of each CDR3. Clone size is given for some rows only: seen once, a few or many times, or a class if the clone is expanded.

CDR3 protein: CASTPGGHELSYEQYF
J gene: TRBJ2-7
V gene: TRBV28
clone size: -

CDR3 protein: CASSEFRQETQYF
J gene: TRBJ2-5
V gene: TRBV2
clone size: many

CDR3 protein: CASSYASRTGVGELFF
J gene: TRBJ2-2
V gene: TRBV6-5
clone size: many

CDR3 protein: CASSATGLTLLTYGYTF
J gene: TRBJ1-2
V gene: TRBV12-3/TRBV12-4
clone size: few

CDR3 protein: CASSYGQSNQPQHF
J gene: TRBJ1-5
V gene: TRBV6-5
clone size: many

CDR3 protein: CASRQGSLDQPQHF
J gene: TRBJ1-5
V gene: TRBV6-5
clone size: many

CDR3 protein: CASSPTGIREWAKNIQYF
J gene: TRBJ2-4
V gene: TRBV12-3/TRBV12-4
clone size: once

CDR3 protein: CASSEVGGPSYEQYF
J gene: TRBJ2-7
V gene: TRBV6-1
clone size: -

CDR3 protein: CASSLAGQGGEGYTF
J gene: TRBJ1-2
V gene: TRBV7-9
clone size: many

CDR3 protein: CASSQDAGANTGELFF
J gene: TRBJ2-2
V gene: TRBV4-1
clone size: many

CDR3 protein: CASSPGLAGMGEQYF
J gene: TRBJ2-7
V gene: TRBV5-1
clone size: many

CDR3 protein: CASSEGRGLSEQYF
J gene: TRBJ2-7
V gene: TRBV2
clone size: many

CDR3 protein: CASSSPLTGDYGYTF
J gene: TRBJ1-2
V gene: TRBV27
clone size: many

CDR3 protein: CSASFTTGADQPQHF
J gene: TRBJ1-5
V gene: TRBV20-1
clone size: many

CDR3 protein: CASSSGGLGEQPQHF
J gene: TRBJ1-5
V gene: TRBV7-9
clone size: many

CDR3 protein: CSARVGRSSYNSPLHF
J gene: TRBJ1-6
V gene: TRBV20-1
clone size: many

CDR3 protein: CASSASGTALYGYTF
J gene: TRBJ1-2
V gene: TRBV9
clone size: many

CDR3 protein: CASSTIRHTEAFF
J gene: TRBJ1-1
V gene: TRBV2
clone size: many

CDR3 protein: CASNSGQTNTEAFF
J gene: TRBJ1-1
V gene: TRBV2
clone size: many

CDR3 protein: CASSQDAGGGTEAFF
J gene: TRBJ1-1
V gene: TRBV4-1
clone size: many

CDR3 protein: CASSLWGALNTEAFF
J gene: TRBJ1-1
V gene: TRBV12-3/TRBV12-4
clone size: few

CDR3 protein: CASAGGGSTEAFF
J gene: TRBJ1-1
V gene: TRBV5-1
clone size: many

CDR3 protein: CASSKQGRSYGYTF
J gene: TRBJ1-2
V gene: TRBV6-1
clone size: many

CDR3 protein: CASSDGGKDEQYF
J gene: TRBJ2-7
V gene: TRBV25-1
clone size: many

CDR3 protein: CASLVSFPTDNYGYTF
J gene: TRBJ1-2
V gene: TRBV28
clone size: many

CDR3 protein: CASSEAHLWTVNYGYTF
J gene: TRBJ1-2
V gene: TRBV6-1
clone size: many

CDR3 protein: CASSQGLLPLQYF
J gene: TRBJ2-7
V gene: TRBV3-1
clone size: few

CDR3 protein: CASSVGQAGQPQHF
J gene: TRBJ1-5
V gene: TRBV19
clone size: many

CDR3 protein: CATSTGANTEAFF
J gene: TRBJ1-1
V gene: TRBV12-3/TRBV12-4
clone size: many

CDR3 protein: CASSRGTGGTYYEQYF
J gene: TRBJ2-7
V gene: TRBV11-2
clone size: many

CDR3 protein: CSARAPNTEAFF
J gene: TRBJ1-1
V gene: TRBV20-1
clone size: many

CDR3 protein: CATGGPMDLEQYF
J gene: TRBJ2-7
V gene: TRBV19
clone size: many

CDR3 protein: CASSIGRQLGYEQYF
J gene: TRBJ2-7
V gene: TRBV19
clone size: many

CDR3 protein: CASSMGRENTEAFF
J gene: TRBJ1-1
V gene: TRBV19
clone size: -

CDR3 protein: CASSRRDNFYEQYF
J gene: TRBJ2-7
V gene: TRBV12-3/TRBV12-4
clone size: -

CDR3 protein: CASSLHDGKAFF
J gene: TRBJ1-1
V gene: TRBV4-1
clone size: -

CDR3 protein: CAISRDRDTEAFF
J gene: TRBJ1-1
V gene: TRBV10-3
clone size: many

CDR3 protein: CASSEAGGGTGELFF
J gene: TRBJ2-2
V gene: TRBV6-1
clone size: many

CDR3 protein: CASSYTGGKREQYF
J gene: TRBJ2-7
V gene: TRBV6-5
clone size: -

CDR3 protein: CAWSTPPQYGGYTF
J gene: TRBJ1-2
V gene: TRBV30
clone size: -

CDR3 protein: CASTLRGNQGGELFF
J gene: TRBJ2-2
V gene: TRBV12-3/TRBV12-4
clone size: many

CDR3 protein: CASSLPGPYPYEQYF
J gene: TRBJ2-7
V gene: TRBV3-1
clone size: -

CDR3 protein: CASSWRSYEQYF
J gene: TRBJ2-7
V gene: TRBV5-8
clone size: few

CDR3 protein: CASSDPFSGAYEQYF
J gene: TRBJ2-7
V gene: TRBV6-2/TRBV6-3
clone size: few

CDR3 protein: CSARARDRTSGELFF
J gene: TRBJ2-2
V gene: TRBV20-1
clone size: many

CDR3 protein: CASSSRQGGGQYF
J gene: TRBJ2-7
V gene: TRBV2
clone size: many

CDR3 protein: CASSTDLNQPQHF
J gene: TRBJ1-5
V gene: TRBV7-2
clone size: many

CDR3 protein: CASSYSRFSYGYTF
J gene: TRBJ1-2
V gene: TRBV6-5
clone size: many

CDR3 protein: CSVWGHVRPEAFF
J gene: TRBJ1-1
V gene: TRBV29-1
clone size: many

CDR3 protein: CASNRADPTYEQYF
J gene: TRBJ2-7
V gene: TRBV28
clone size: many

CDR3 protein: CASGGARGYTF
J gene: TRBJ1-2
V gene: TRBV6-1
clone size: -

CDR3 protein: CASSPQGAGGETQYF
J gene: TRBJ2-5
V gene: TRBV6-1
clone size: -

CDR3 protein: CARSFGSNQPQHF
J gene: TRBJ1-5
V gene: TRBV7-9
clone size: -

CDR3 protein: CASSSDRIDMNTEAFF
J gene: TRBJ1-1
V gene: TRBV6-4
clone size: -

CDR3 protein: CASSSRTGGAYTEAFF
J gene: TRBJ1-1
V gene: TRBV27
clone size: many

CDR3 protein: CASRLRDRGIMRTEAFF
J gene: TRBJ1-1
V gene: TRBV6-2/TRBV6-3
clone size: many

CDR3 protein: CASSSYREANQPQHF
J gene: TRBJ1-5
V gene: TRBV27
clone size: many

CDR3 protein: CASSWQGEEAFF
J gene: TRBJ1-1
V gene: TRBV12-3/TRBV12-4
clone size: many

CDR3 protein: CASSYSPRTETQYF
J gene: TRBJ2-5
V gene: TRBV6-5
clone size: many